A selection of T cell receptor beta chains follows, all from one sample in a study of human T cells and chemical hapten exposure. TCRdb used MiXCR to reprocess the RACE reads, holding one entry per CDR3 protein. The sample includes about 82,000 distinct CDR3 sequences, around 9.3% of them seen just once. The material was whole blood, obtained in connection with sensitization to the hapten diphenylcyclopropenone (DPC). The receptors come from a woman between 50 and 59 years old with alopecia areata. Some clones in this sample may be carry-over from other donors' samples. Each CDR3 is given with its conserved first and last residue. D genes are given only for firm matches. Not all rows give a size; the values are once, few, many and, for expanded clones, a class.

TGTGCCAGCGGACAGAGCACAGATACGCAGTATTTT CASGQSTDTQYF NA NA TRBJ2-3 TRBV10-3
TGTGCCATCGGGACTGCTCGGTTCGACACTGAAGCTTTCTTT CAIGTARFDTEAFF NA NA TRBJ1-1 TRBV28
TGCGCCAGCAGCTTGGGTGCCCTAGCGCTTCAGGAGCAGTTCTTC CASSLGALALQEQFF NA NA TRBJ2-1 TRBV5-1
TGTGCCAGCAGCAAGAGAGAAAGGATGGTGTCCGGGGAGCTGTTTTTT CASSKRERMVSGELFF NA NA TRBJ2-2 TRBV6-2/TRBV6-3
TGCAGTGCCGGCGATGAGCAGTTCTTC CSAGDEQFF few NA TRBJ2-1 TRBV20-1
TGCGCCAGCAGACTCCTGGGGACTGGCGGGGAGCTGTTTTTT CASRLLGTGGELFF few NA TRBJ2-2 TRBV5-1
TGTGCCAGCAGCTTAGCGGTCGGTAGCGGGCTCAGAAATTACAATGAGCAGTTCTTC CASSLAVGSGLRNYNEQFF many TRBD2 TRBJ2-1 TRBV7-2
TGTGCCAGCAGCTTAGCCTCCGGCTCTGGAAACACCATATATTTT CASSLASGSGNTIYF many NA TRBJ1-3 TRBV11-3
TGTGCCAGTAGCAGGGTACCCGGGAGCGGGATGCCCCAGCATTTT CASSRVPGSGMPQHF NA NA TRBJ1-5 TRBV19
TGTGCCAGCAGCTCGGGACGCCTTCCGTTCTTC CASSSGRLPFF few NA TRBJ2-1 TRBV7-2
TGTGCCAGCAGCTTAGAAGGGGGGACTGAGACCCAGTACTTC CASSLEGGTETQYF many NA TRBJ2-5 TRBV7-6
TGTGCCAGCATCAATCGGGGGTTCGGGAACACTGAAGCTTTCTTT CASINRGFGNTEAFF NA NA TRBJ1-1 TRBV12-3/TRBV12-4
TGTGCCAGCACTGGGGATCTCAGACAGCCCCAGCATTTT CASTGDLRQPQHF few NA TRBJ1-5 TRBV6-6
TGTGCCAGCAGCGTAGCTTTCGCTAGCGGGAGACGCGCAGATACGCAGTATTTT CASSVAFASGRRADTQYF many TRBD2 TRBJ2-3 TRBV9
TGTGCCAGCAGTGGTCCACCGGCGGAAGCTTTCTTT CASSGPPAEAFF many NA TRBJ1-1 TRBV12-3/TRBV12-4
TGTGCCAGCAAACGAGACAGGGGGTCTATTGAAGCTTTCTTT CASKRDRGSIEAFF NA TRBD1 TRBJ1-1 TRBV28
TGTGCCAGCAGTTTAAGCAGCACTGAAGCTTTCTTT CASSLSSTEAFF many NA TRBJ1-1 TRBV28
TGTGCCAGCAGTTTCAACGCGAAGGGTAGCAATCAGCCCCAGCATTTT CASSFNAKGSNQPQHF NA NA TRBJ1-5 TRBV12-3/TRBV12-4
TGCAGTGCTAGAGCCTACGGACTAGCGGGAGATACGGAGACCCAGTACTTC CSARAYGLAGDTETQYF few TRBD2 TRBJ2-5 TRBV20-1
TGTGCCAGCAGGGGACAGGGGGCGTTCGGTGAAAAACTGTTTTTT CASRGQGAFGEKLFF NA TRBD1 TRBJ1-4 TRBV2
TGTGCCAGCAGTTTTGGAGGGAGCTACGAGCAGTACTTC CASSFGGSYEQYF few NA TRBJ2-7 TRBV28
TGTGCCAGCAGCTTACATCAGGGGGCAACTGAAGCTTTCTTT CASSLHQGATEAFF NA TRBD1 TRBJ1-1 TRBV7-2
TGTGCCACCTCCTACGAGCAGTACTTC CATSYEQYF NA NA TRBJ2-7 TRBV7-7
TGTGCCAGCAGTTACGGTCTGGACAGGGGTACCGGGGAGCTGTTTTTT CASSYGLDRGTGELFF NA TRBD1 TRBJ2-2 TRBV6-6
TGTGCCAGCAGTTTAGTCCAAGGAAGCGAGCAGTACTTC CASSLVQGSEQYF few NA TRBJ2-7 TRBV12-3/TRBV12-4
TGTGCCAGCAGCCAAGCGTACGAGCAGTACTTC CASSQAYEQYF many NA TRBJ2-7 TRBV14
TGTGCCTGGAGTGTACCGGCTAGCGGGAGGTCAAATGAGCAGTTCTTC CAWSVPASGRSNEQFF few TRBD2 TRBJ2-1 TRBV30
TGTGCCAGCAGTCGTCCCGGGACAGGGGCTAGTGGGACCCAGTACTTC CASSRPGTGASGTQYF many TRBD1 TRBJ2-5 TRBV11-2
TGCAGTGCTAGTCGCCTGGACCCGACCTACAATGAGCAGTTCTTC CSASRLDPTYNEQFF few NA TRBJ2-1 TRBV20-1
TGTGCCAGCCTTCAGGGGGTAGCGAACTACGAGCAGTACTTC CASLQGVANYEQYF few TRBD1 TRBJ2-7 TRBV25-1
TGTGCCTGGAGCCGACAGACTAATGGCTACACCTTC CAWSRQTNGYTF NA NA TRBJ1-2 TRBV30
TGTGCCTGGGACAGAACGGGGGCAATCACCGGGGAGCTGTTTTTT CAWDRTGAITGELFF few NA TRBJ2-2 TRBV30
TGTGCCAGCAGCTGGGCTAGCGGGAGCTCCTACAATGAGCAGTTCTTC CASSWASGSSYNEQFF many TRBD2 TRBJ2-1 TRBV5-4
TGTGCCAGCAGCCAGGGAGACACACCGAACACTGAAGCTTTCTTT CASSQGDTPNTEAFF NA NA TRBJ1-1 TRBV3-1
TGTGCCAGCAGCAGCCAGGGGGTTGTTGGAAACACCATATATTTT CASSSQGVVGNTIYF NA TRBD1 TRBJ1-3 TRBV7-2
TGTGCCAGCAGTTACCTCAACGCGGGTCAGCCCCAGCATTTT CASSYLNAGQPQHF NA NA TRBJ1-5 TRBV6-2/TRBV6-3
TGCGCCAGCAGCCTCGGGACAGGGGTTGACGAGCAGTACTTC CASSLGTGVDEQYF many TRBD1 TRBJ2-7 TRBV4-3
TGTGCCAGCAGCTTGGTACAGGGAGGAGGCACAGATACGCAGTATTTT CASSLVQGGGTDTQYF few NA TRBJ2-3 TRBV27
TGTGCCATCAGTGATTCCGGGACAGCCTCTTGGAAAACTGAAGCTTTCTTT CAISDSGTASWKTEAFF NA TRBD1 TRBJ1-1 TRBV24-1
TGTGCCAGCAGTGACTTGGACAGGGGACGAAGAATGAACACTGAAGCTTTCTTT CASSDLDRGRRMNTEAFF many TRBD1 TRBJ1-1 TRBV6-5